The subject of this entry is one TCR beta chain. The antigen is not known. This sample is drawn from a study of T-cell reconstitution after alpha-beta-depleted transplantation in children. Study-level points and caveats: Expanded graft clones numbering several hundred reportedly gave rise to alpha-beta T cells about two months after transplant. Certain patients had high TCRbeta diversity at day 60, and it came from recipient T cells and thymic progenitors that survived. Newly generated T cells supplied most T-cell counts and diversity one year post-transplant.

The TCRbeta library was prepared with unique molecular identifiers. From the PCR reads, TCRdb called clonotypes with MiXCR, one entry per CDR3 protein. The sample lists about a million distinct CDR3 sequences, roughly 29% occurring once. In germline, CDR1 is DFQATT, CDR2 SNEGSKA (reference sequence). The ends lost 0 bases at V and 1 base at J; junction bases unmatched: 6. CDR3 size: 17 residues. Sequences were derived from PBMCs, mostly from graft donor cells, sampled 360 days after TCRalphabeta/CD19-depleted stem cell transplant. The chain is built from TRBV20-1 and TRBJ2-3; 11 nucleotides align to TRBD2. This TCR was recovered from a boy in the first two years of life who had a stem cell transplant for SCID, so the T cells may come from the graft donor. CDR3 DNA: TGCAGTGCTAGAGATCAGTCGGGACTAGCGGGCACAGATACGCAGTATTTT. This sequence encodes CSARDQSGLAGTDTQYF.